This TCR beta chain was captured in a study of CD8 T cells in ankylosing spondylitis (dated by TCRdb to 2016 to 2017). For the wider study: T cell receptor beta repertoires were profiled in healthy donors and ankylosing spondylitis patients so that disease-linked TCR variants could be found. In total, the full study cohort was made up of 95 to 110 healthy donors and 20 to 25 ankylosing spondylitis patients. Samples of peripheral blood were taken, and for ankylosing spondylitis patients, synovial fluid was collected as well.

CDR1 MNHNS and CDR2 SASEGT were looked up in the germline V gene. The V end loses 5 bases and the J end loses 2 bases, and a stretch of 17 bases separates them. The CDR3, cysteine through phenylalanine, is 16 amino acids long. Only the CDR3 DNA is retained, 48 bases long and in frame from the first base. The sample holds a few counts of this clonotype. Its specific antigen is unknown. No base-level quality is on record; no much larger clone is a single base apart. The reads were generated on an Illumina HiSeq 2500. Quantitative 5'-RACE with molecular barcodes was used to prepare TCR beta libraries. As for the authors' bioinformatics: A new computational method based on a probabilistic model of VDJ rearrangement was used to identify disease-linked TCR variants. The public reads were run again by TCRdb, first through fastp at Q25 and then through MiXCR, and only productive beta chains were kept. Records with the same CDR3 protein are collapsed into one entry carrying the most frequent genes and DNA. The V and J calls were not made by the authors but by TCRdb's processing. For this sample the table gives 230,000 or so distinct CDR3 sequences, of which more than 20% were detected only once. 0.5% to 0.75% of the sample goes to the ten largest clones.

Paper-wide results and their limitations: Blood from ankylosing spondylitis patients appeared to be characterized by a TCR beta motif made up of several highly homologous amino acid variants. Some TCR beta motif variants had previously been reported in synovial fluid and blood of reactive arthritis patients, which suggested common disease-initiation mechanisms. The disease-linked clones were reported to be significantly enriched in matched synovial fluid samples from ankylosing spondylitis patients. In peripheral blood, the disease-linked clones were found at relatively low frequencies and had a CD8+ phenotype.

The chain is made from TRBV6-1 and TRBJ2-3; the D gene is unclear. Sequencing used blood, either unsorted or a sorted T cell fraction (not recorded which). This TCR was sampled from a male donor with ankylosing spondylitis or in good health (not recorded which). DNA sequence: TGTGCCAGCAGTCCATACTACTTGCTATCCACAGATACGCAGTATTTT. The translation is CASSPYYLLSTDTQYF.